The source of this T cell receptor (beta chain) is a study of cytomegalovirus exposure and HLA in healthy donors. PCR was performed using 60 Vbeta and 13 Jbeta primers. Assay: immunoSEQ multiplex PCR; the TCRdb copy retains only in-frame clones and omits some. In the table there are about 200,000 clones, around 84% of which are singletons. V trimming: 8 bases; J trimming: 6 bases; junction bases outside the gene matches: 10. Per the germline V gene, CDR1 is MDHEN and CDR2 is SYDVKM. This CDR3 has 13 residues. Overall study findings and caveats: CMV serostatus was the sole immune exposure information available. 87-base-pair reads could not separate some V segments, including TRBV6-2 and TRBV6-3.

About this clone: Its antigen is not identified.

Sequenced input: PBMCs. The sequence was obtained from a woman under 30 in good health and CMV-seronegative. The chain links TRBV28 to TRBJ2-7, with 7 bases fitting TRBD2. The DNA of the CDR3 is TGTGCCAGCCCAGCCCAGCGGGACGGCGAGCAGTACTTC. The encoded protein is CASPAQRDGEQYF.